This TCR beta chain was documented in a study of T cell changes during pregnancy in multiple sclerosis. TCRdb's table, derived via immunoSEQ multiplex PCR, lists solely in-frame clones and lacks some. Counted here are tens of thousands of clones, 90% occurring once; the ten biggest clones make up 3.3%. Germline values: CDR1 SGHRS, CDR2 YFSETQ. V dropped 3 bases and J dropped 4; count of bases not matched to a gene: 12. The CDR3 has 16 amino acids. This chain uses TRBV5-1 with TRBJ1-1; 7 bases align to TRBD1. The sequences come from peripheral blood, collected in the first trimester of pregnancy. This TCR came from a female donor in good health, enrolled as a control in a pregnancy study. The CDR3 nucleotides read TGCGCCAGCAGCTCTTCTACGACAGGGAGGAGCACTGAAGCTTTCTTT. Protein product: CASSSSTTGRSTEAFF.